The 32 T cell receptor beta chains presented below share a single source sample, sequenced in a study of response to subunit inactivated influenza vaccine. Each CDR3 protein gets one entry after TCRdb re-called the RT-PCR reads with MiXCR. Of 550,000 to 600,000 distinct CDR3 sequences detected, 10% to 15% appear once; the ten largest clones hold 10%. The sequences come from PBMCs from blood, collected on the day of vaccination. These receptor sequences come from a man aged 50-60 years who received an inactivated influenza vaccine.

This clonotype was seen only a few times. The chain couples TRBV30 to TRBJ2-7; 8 bases fit TRBD1. This CDR3 has 14 amino acids. Germline V lookup: CDR1 GTSNPN, CDR2 SVGIG (reference sequence). The J segment lost 7 bases and the V segment lost 0 bases, leaving 8 bases of the junction unmatched. Here the CDR3 reads CAWSVHRGEYEQYF. For the CDR3, the DNA is TGTGCCTGGAGTGTTCACAGGGGGGAGTATGAGCAGTACTTC.

The J gene is TRBJ2-5, the V gene TRBV3-1; 9 bases map to TRBD1. CDR1 and CDR2 from the germline V gene are LGHDT and YNNKEL (reference sequence). V lost 3 bases, J lost 2 bases, and 4 bases stayed unmatched. The CDR3 contains 15 residues. CDR3 coding DNA: TGTGCCAGCAGCCAGGGGACAGGGCTACAAGAGACCCAGTACTTC. Residues: CASSQGTGLQETQYF.

The genes are TRBV4-3 and TRBJ2-1, with D perhaps TRBD1 (6 bases). V was clipped by 0 bases and J by 2 bases, with 20 bases between them. The CDR3 has 19 residues. CDR1 LGHNA and CDR2 YSLEER come from the germline V gene. The CDR3, as DNA: TGCGCCAGCAGCCAAGATCCTCCGGGGTGGACAGAAGCCTACAATGAGCAGTTCTTC. Translated, it gives CASSQDPPGWTEAYNEQFF.

This clonotype was seen a few times. The rearrangement links TRBV4-2 to TRBJ2-1; 8 bases match TRBD2. The CDR3 consists of 16 residues. Germline CDR1 reads LGHNA; CDR2 reads YNFKEQ. The J segment lost 2 bases and the V segment lost 4 bases, leaving 7 bases of the junction unmatched. CDR3 region: CASSPSGGGAYNEQFF. In DNA form, the CDR3 reads TGTGCCAGCAGCCCTTCGGGAGGGGGGGCCTACAATGAGCAGTTCTTC.

The rearrangement joins TRBV28 to TRBJ2-5; 7 bases line up with TRBD2. CDR1 is MDHEN, CDR2 SYDVKM, per germline. V shed 5 bases and J 2 bases; nucleotides not matched to a gene: 8. This CDR3 spans 15 amino acids. The CDR3 DNA reads TGTGCCAGCAGTCCTGGACTAGTCGGACAAGAGACCCAGTACTTC. It encodes CASSPGLVGQETQYF. The full variable domain, with the rest looked up from reference TRBV28 and TRBJ2-5, is DVKVTQSSRYLVKRTGEKVFLECVQDMDHENMFWYRQDPGLGLRLIYFSYDVKMKEKGDIPEGYSVSREKKERFSLILESASTNQTSMYLCASSPGLVGQETQYFGPGTRLLVL.

The chain carries TRBV6-5 and TRBJ1-1; D might be TRBD1 (6 bases). Germline V gene sequence: CDR1 MNHEY, CDR2 SVGAGI. Deletions cut 2 bases from V and 1 base from J, with 14 bases between. The CDR3 extends over 16 amino acids. The CDR3 here is CASSYGGLTGNTEAFF. CDR3 nucleotides: TGTGCCAGCAGTTACGGGGGGCTGACTGGGAACACTGAAGCTTTCTTT.

Only a few counts were recorded for this clonotype. V is TRBV3-1 and J is TRBJ1-2; possible D gene TRBD1, 6 bases. Looked up from germline, CDR1 is LGHDT and CDR2 is YNNKEL (reference sequence). Between the trimmed V and J ends, which lost 4 bases and 2 bases, there was a span of 14 bases. This CDR3 contains 15 residues. The CDR3 region has the DNA TGTGCCAGCAGCCGGGTTGCGGACAGCAACTATGGCTACACCTTC. Translation gives CASSRVADSNYGYTF.

This clonotype showed up just a few times. This chain joins TRBV28 and TRBJ2-1; a possible D gene is TRBD2 (5 bases). This CDR3 region has 15 residues. Germline values: CDR1 MDHEN, CDR2 SYDVKM. The V end was cut by 6 bases, the J end by 0 bases, with 12 bases between. The chain's CDR3 is CASRRTRDSYNEQFF. For the CDR3, the DNA is TGTGCCAGCAGAAGAACTAGAGACTCCTACAATGAGCAGTTCTTC. Drawing the rest from reference TRBV28 and TRBJ2-1, the complete variable domain is DVKVTQSSRYLVKRTGEKVFLECVQDMDHENMFWYRQDPGLGLRLIYFSYDVKMKEKGDIPEGYSVSREKKERFSLILESASTNQTSMYLCASRRTRDSYNEQFFGPGTRLTVL.

This clonotype was counted at least ten times. The chain joins TRBV12-3 or TRBV12-4 to TRBJ2-7, with unresolved D. Trimming removed 6 bases at V and 5 bases at J, with 11 bases between. The CDR3 is made up of 12 amino acids. In DNA form, the CDR3 reads TGTGCCAGCAGCCGAAACCTGGACGAGCAGTACTTC. Amino acids: CASSRNLDEQYF.

This clonotype was seen more than once but under ten times. CDR3 in amino acids: CASSQDEQTYEQYF. CDR3 in DNA: TGCGCCAGCAGCCAAGATGAACAGACCTACGAGCAGTACTTC. This chain connects TRBV4-3 to TRBJ2-7, with unresolved D. CDR3 length: 14 residues. The V gene's germline CDR1 is LGHNA and CDR2 YSLEER. V was clipped by 0 bases and J by 2 bases, with 8 bases between them.

The rearrangement joins TRBV10-3 to TRBJ2-1, with D possibly being TRBD1 (7 bases). The CDR3 has 13 residues. The germline CDR1 and CDR2 sequences are ENHRY and SYGVKD. Trimming removed 4 bases from V and 8 bases from J, with 12 bases in between. Here the CDR3 reads CAISAQGGHEQFF. CDR3 DNA sequence: TGTGCCATCAGTGCTCAGGGGGGCCATGAGCAGTTCTTC.

This clonotype has a handful of counts. This chain uses TRBV5-6 with TRBJ2-7; D is possibly TRBD1 or TRBD2 (5 bases each). The CDR3 has 16 amino acids. Germline V gene lookup returns CDR1 SGHDT and CDR2 YYEEEE. The V end was cut by 2 bases, the J end by 2 bases, with 17 bases between. CDR3 in amino acids: CASSFIEGMGPYEQYF. CDR3 bases: TGTGCCAGCAGCTTTATTGAGGGGATGGGCCCCTACGAGCAGTACTTC.

This clonotype came up once. The genes are TRBV29-1 and TRBJ2-6; TRBD1 matches at 7 bases. The CDR3 sequence is 14 residues long. Trimming removed 8 bases from V and 2 bases from J; junction bases left unmatched: 6. Per germline, CDR1 SQVTM and CDR2 ANQGSEA. The CDR3: CSYIDRAGANVLTF. CDR3 nucleotide sequence: TGCAGCTATATAGACAGGGCTGGGGCCAACGTCCTGACTTTC.

This clonotype showed up just a few times. The rearrangement uses TRBV4-3 and TRBJ2-7, with D unresolved. Germline CDR1 reads LGHNA; CDR2 reads YSLEER. Deletions cut 0 bases from V and 2 bases from J, with 8 bases between. This CDR3 has 14 residues. CDR3 loop: CASSQEMRAYEQYF. DNA for the CDR3: TGCGCCAGCAGCCAAGAAATGCGTGCCTACGAGCAGTACTTC.

A few counts support this clonotype. The chain links TRBV10-3 to TRBJ2-7; D is unclear. V was shortened by 2 bases and J by 4 bases, with 6 bases between the two germline ends. The length of the CDR3 is 12 residues. Germline V lookup: CDR1 ENHRY, CDR2 SYGVKD. The CDR3 loop reads CAISEMEYEQYF. The CDR3 bases are TGTGCCATCAGTGAGATGGAGTACGAGCAGTACTTC.

This clonotype was observed many times. The chain couples TRBV27 to TRBJ2-5, with D perhaps TRBD1 or TRBD2 (5 bases each). The V end lost 4 bases, the J end lost 0 bases, and 6 bases lay between the germline ends. The germline gives CDR1 MNHEY, CDR2 SMNVEV (reference sequence). The CDR3 covers 13 residues. In DNA form, the CDR3 reads TGTGCCAGCAGTTGGGGGTACCAAGAGACCCAGTACTTC. Residues: CASSWGYQETQYF.

CDR3 region: CASSLGGAGKDTQYF. The CDR3 DNA reads TGTGCCAGCAGCTTAGGAGGGGCGGGAAAAGATACGCAGTATTTT. This chain joins TRBV7-2 and TRBJ2-3; D might be TRBD2 (6 bases). Trimming left V 1 base short and J 5 bases short, with 13 bases between. CDR3 length: 15 residues. Germline CDR1 SGHTA, CDR2 FQGNSA. Full variable domain (rest looked up from reference TRBV7-2 and TRBJ2-3): GAGVSQSPSNKVTEKGKDVELRCDPISGHTALYWYRQSLGQGLEFLIYFQGNSAPDKSGLPSDRFSAERTGGSVSTLTIQRTQQEDSAVYLCASSLGGAGKDTQYFGPGTRLTVL.

The chain is built from TRBV5-1 and TRBJ2-2; 14 nucleotides match TRBD2. This CDR3 is built from 17 residues. Germline lookup yields CDR1 SGHRS and CDR2 YFSETQ. Losses at the gene ends were 4 bases for V and 0 bases for J; bases not matched to a gene: 2. DNA of the CDR3: TGCGCCAGCAGCATGGGACTAGCGGGAGCGAACACCGGGGAGCTGTTTTTT. Translating it yields CASSMGLAGANTGELFF.

This clonotype was detected only once. An end of the junction differs from the germline gene, which may be a read error. The rearrangement joins TRBV28 to TRBJ2-1; D is ambiguous. CDR3 length: 10 residues. Germline V gives CDR1 MDHEN, CDR2 SYDVKM. CDR3 residues: CATFYDEQFF. CDR3 DNA: TGTGCCACTTTCTACGATGAGCAGTTCTTC.

This chain uses TRBV3-1 with TRBJ1-5; no definite D call. Trimming removed 3 bases from V and 3 bases from J, with 6 bases in between. Looked up from germline, CDR1 is LGHDT and CDR2 is YNNKEL (reference sequence). CDR3 length equals 13 residues. CDR3 amino acids: CASSQTTNQPQHF. CDR3 sequence (DNA): TGTGCCAGCAGCCAGACAACCAATCAGCCCCAGCATTTT. Full variable domain (rest looked up from reference TRBV3-1 and TRBJ1-5): DTAVSQTPKYLVTQMGNDKSIKCEQNLGHDTMYWYKQDSKKFLKIMFSYNNKELIINETVPNRFSPKSPDKAHLNLHINSLELGDSAVYFCASSQTTNQPQHFGDGTRLSIL.

This clonotype was observed a handful of times. This rearrangement joins TRBV28 to TRBJ2-7; 8 bases line up with TRBD2. Germline CDR1 and CDR2: MDHEN and SYDVKM. J gave up 5 bases and V 6 bases, and 18 bases lay outside the gene matches. The CDR3 has 17 residues. The CDR3 is CASSFALLGSGSDEQYF. The CDR3, as DNA: TGTGCCAGCAGCTTCGCACTCCTCGGGAGCGGGAGTGACGAGCAGTACTTC.

This clonotype occurred many times. The CDR3 here is CASSLKRNQETQYF. Here the CDR3 DNA reads TGTGCCAGCAGCTTAAAACGGAACCAAGAGACCCAGTACTTC. The chain links TRBV7-8 to TRBJ2-5; no clear D gene. Trimming cost V 2 bases and J 0 bases, with 7 bases left between them. CDR3 length: 14 residues. The V gene's germline CDR1 is SGHVS and CDR2 FQNEAQ.

V usage is TRBV20-1 and J usage is TRBJ1-1; 7 bases are shared with TRBD1. CDR1 and CDR2 from the germline V gene are DFQATT and SNEGSKA (reference sequence). The CDR3 loop spans 15 amino acids. V gave up 5 bases and J gave up 2 bases; unmatched junction bases: 11. This CDR3 reads CSAHLLDRFNTEAFF. The CDR3 nucleotides read TGCAGTGCTCACCTACTGGACAGGTTCAACACTGAAGCTTTCTTT.

The chain couples TRBV10-3 to TRBJ1-2; TRBD1 is a possible D gene (5 bases). CDR3 length: 13 residues. V lost 11 bases to trimming and J lost 3 bases, with 16 bases between them. Germline loops: CDR1 ENHRY, CDR2 SYGVKD. This chain's CDR3 is CAARQPLDYGYTF. CDR3 bases: TGTGCCGCCCGACAGCCTTTAGACTATGGCTACACCTTC.

The rearrangement joins TRBV7-2 to TRBJ2-7, with D possibly TRBD2 on 5 matching bases. The ends were cut back, 2 bases at V and 2 bases at J, with 13 bases in the middle. This CDR3 has 15 amino acids. Germline CDR1 and CDR2: SGHTA and FQGNSA. The CDR3 is CASSLMGAQTYEQYF. In DNA form, the CDR3 reads TGTGCCAGCAGCTTAATGGGAGCGCAGACCTACGAGCAGTACTTC. Full variable domain (remainder filled in from reference TRBV7-2 and TRBJ2-7): GAGVSQSPSNKVTEKGKDVELRCDPISGHTALYWYRQSLGQGLEFLIYFQGNSAPDKSGLPSDRFSAERTGGSVSTLTIQRTQQEDSAVYLCASSLMGAQTYEQYFGPGTRLTVT.

This clonotype was seen many times. The rearrangement joins TRBV29-1 to TRBJ2-1; D unclear. V was shortened by 5 bases and J by 1 base, with 6 bases between the two germline ends. CDR3 length equals 12 residues. Germline CDR1 and CDR2: SQVTM and ANQGSEA. CDR3 DNA: TGCAGCGTTCAGAGGTCCTACAATGAGCAGTTCTTC. Translation: CSVQRSYNEQFF.

The J gene is TRBJ2-1, the V gene TRBV20-1; TRBD2 agrees at 11 bases. Germline lookup yields CDR1 DFQATT and CDR2 SNEGSKA (reference sequence). The junction had 10 bases not matched to a gene; V was cut back by 4 bases and J by 8 bases. This CDR3 spans 15 amino acids. CDR3 sequence (DNA): TGCAGTGCTACGTCTCGACTAGCGGGAAGGGATGAGCAGTTCTTC. It specifies CSATSRLAGRDEQFF.

The sample holds a few counts of this clonotype. V and J are TRBV7-3 and TRBJ2-1, with D possibly being TRBD2 (5 bases). The germline V gene has CDR1 SGHTA and CDR2 FQGTGA. The V end was cut by 0 bases, the J end by 8 bases, with 8 bases between. The CDR3 loop spans 13 amino acids. The CDR3 coding sequence is TGTGCCAGCAGCTTAACTCATAGCGATGAGCAGTTCTTC. Translating gives CASSLTHSDEQFF.

The chain couples TRBV27 to TRBJ2-5; 8 bases are a match to TRBD1. After removal of 5 bases from V and 0 bases from J, the junction contained 8 bases not matched to a gene. From germline, CDR1 is MNHEY and CDR2 SMNVEV (reference sequence). CDR3 length equals 16 residues. CDR3 in DNA: TGTGCCAGCAGTGCCGAATGGACAGGGCACCAAGAGACCCAGTACTTC. Translation: CASSAEWTGHQETQYF.

The chain joins TRBV10-3 to TRBJ2-5; 10 bases fit TRBD1. Germline V gene lookup returns CDR1 ENHRY and CDR2 SYGVKD. Losses at the gene ends were 4 bases for V and 4 bases for J; bases not matched to a gene: 3. This CDR3 comprises 14 residues. CDR3 loop: CAISGQGARETQYF. The CDR3 DNA sequence: TGTGCCATCAGTGGACAGGGGGCTAGAGAGACCCAGTACTTC.

This clonotype was found a few times. This chain uses TRBV12-3 or TRBV12-4 with TRBJ2-1; D is perhaps TRBD1 (6 bases). V was cut by 6 bases and J by 1 base, with 16 bases left in between. This CDR3 spans 16 amino acids. As DNA, the CDR3 is TGTGCCAGCAGCCCAGGGGCTAGCAGGTCCTACAATGAGCAGTTCTTC. Translating it yields CASSPGASRSYNEQFF.

V usage is TRBV28 and J usage is TRBJ2-7; possible D gene TRBD2, 5 bases. CDR1 is MDHEN and CDR2 is SYDVKM in the germline V gene. V was trimmed by 5 bases and J by 0 bases, leaving 14 bases between them. This CDR3 region has 15 residues. CDR3 region: CASSHWTGSSYEQYF. CDR3 sequence (DNA): TGTGCCAGCAGTCACTGGACTGGGAGCTCCTACGAGCAGTACTTC.